A single sample is the source of the 28 T cell receptor beta chains below, sequenced in a study of shared clonotypes between healthy human individuals. Sequencing used immunoSEQ multiplex PCR; TCRdb keeps in-frame clones, though not all of them. The sample includes approximately 350,000 clones, approximately 96% of them seen just once. The material sequenced was memory CD8+ T cells sorted from blood. This sample's subset: CD45RO+ cells pooled with CCR7-negative TemRA cells. The receptors were sampled from a man aged 25-45 years in good health.

J is TRBJ2-4 and V is TRBV28; D is uncertain. The CDR3 length is 13 residues. CDR1 is MDHEN and CDR2 is SYDVKM in the germline V gene. V was cut by 4 bases and J by 9 bases, with 13 bases left in between. CDR3 sequence reads: CASSSPYQAIQYF. In nucleotides, the CDR3 is TGTGCCAGCAGTTCTCCCTATCAGGCCATTCAGTACTTC.

The chain joins TRBV28 to TRBJ2-5, with D possibly TRBD1 on 6 matching bases. V dropped 5 bases and J dropped 2 bases, with 21 bases sitting between them. This CDR3 has 17 amino acids. Germline V gives CDR1 MDHEN, CDR2 SYDVKM. CDR3: CASSLPHRARNQETQYF. DNA for the CDR3: TGTGCCAGCAGTCTACCACACAGGGCCAGAAATCAAGAGACCCAGTACTTC.

In the case of this clone: The germline gene is not matched at one end of the junction; a read error may be the cause. V is TRBV27 and J is TRBJ2-7; D perhaps matches TRBD2 (7 bases). CDR1 is MNHEY and CDR2 is SMNVEV in the germline V gene (reference sequence). This CDR3 region has 13 residues. CDR3 sequence (DNA): TGTGCCAGCAGTTGGGGGGGACACCAGATAGAACACTTC. Protein product: CASSWGGHQIEHF.

The genes are TRBV2 and TRBJ2-7; D is possibly TRBD1 (5 bases). Per germline, CDR1 SNHLY and CDR2 FYNNEI. This CDR3 region has 11 residues. Trimming removed 3 bases from V and 6 bases from J, with 6 bases in between. The CDR3 protein is CASSDRVEQYF. DNA of the CDR3: TGTGCCAGCAGTGACAGGGTCGAGCAGTACTTC.

The chain has TRBV5-5 and TRBJ2-3; TRBD1 aligns across 10 bases. V was clipped by 4 bases and J by 5 bases; unmatched bases: 10. CDR3 length equals 16 residues. CDR1 and CDR2 (germline): SGHKS, YYEKEE (reference sequence). The CDR3 protein is CASSQPGTGVEDTQYF. Written as DNA, the CDR3 is TGTGCCAGCAGCCAACCCGGGACAGGGGTTGAAGATACGCAGTATTTT.

The V call is TRBV5-4, the J call TRBJ2-1, with D possibly TRBD2 on 7 matching bases. The CDR3 is made up of 17 amino acids. CDR1 and CDR2 from the germline V gene are SGHNT and YYREEE (reference sequence). V was shortened by 4 bases and J by 7 bases, with 24 bases between the two germline ends. CDR3 nucleotides: TGTGCCAGCAGCCTGTTTCGGGGGCAGCGGGGAGGTAATGAGCAGTTCTTC. It translates to CASSLFRGQRGGNEQFF.

The table lists this clone with a count of one. V gene TRBV4-2 combines with J gene TRBJ2-7, with 11 positions matching TRBD2. The CDR3 consists of 18 residues. Per the germline V gene, CDR1 is LGHNA and CDR2 is YNFKEQ. The J segment lost 2 bases and the V segment lost 0 bases, leaving 9 bases of the junction unmatched. Here the CDR3 DNA reads TGTGCCAGCAGCCAAGATCTTCCGACTAGCGGGATGACCTACGAGCAGTACTTC. This translates into CASSQDLPTSGMTYEQYF.

The gene calls are TRBV10-3 and TRBJ2-1, with D unclear. V was pared by 1 base and J by 5 bases, with 27 bases between. In germline, CDR1 is ENHRY, CDR2 SYGVKD. This CDR3 has 20 residues. The chain's CDR3 is CAISEFVFTTRFPRNNEQFF. The CDR3 DNA reads as TGTGCCATCAGTGAGTTTGTCTTTACCACGAGGTTCCCCAGGAACAATGAGCAGTTCTTC.

V gene TRBV7-2 combines with J gene TRBJ2-4; 9 bases are a match to TRBD2. Per the germline V gene, CDR1 is SGHTA and CDR2 is FQGNSA. Germline trimming cut 2 bases from V and 0 bases from J; bases unmatched to any gene: 5. This CDR3 spans 17 amino acids. This chain's CDR3 is CASSLRAGGIAKNIQYF. In nucleotides, the CDR3 is TGTGCCAGCAGCTTAAGAGCGGGAGGAATAGCCAAAAACATTCAGTACTTC.

The chain employs TRBV11-2 and TRBJ2-1; D unresolved. This CDR3 region has 13 residues. Trimming took off 3 bases at V and 7 bases at J, with 10 bases between the two ends. CDR1 SGHAT and CDR2 FQNNGV come from the germline V gene. For the CDR3, the DNA is TGTGCCAGCAGCTTCAGACTCCTGAATGAGCAGTTCTTC. This encodes CASSFRLLNEQFF.

The chain links TRBV25-1 to TRBJ1-2; possibly TRBD1 for D (5 bases). V was pared by 4 bases and J by 3 bases, with 9 bases between. Germline-derived CDR1 and CDR2 are MGHDK and SYGVNS. There are 13 residues in the CDR3. The CDR3 region is CASSARAYYGYTF. The CDR3 nucleotides read TGTGCCAGCAGTGCCAGGGCTTACTATGGCTACACCTTC.

The rearrangement uses TRBV10-3 and TRBJ2-7, with D tentatively TRBD1 or TRBD2 (5 bases each). V shed 8 bases and J shed 2 bases, with 10 bases lying between them. Germline values: CDR1 ENHRY, CDR2 SYGVKD. This CDR3 contains 12 residues. CDR3 amino acids: CAIGDATYEQYF. The CDR3 DNA sequence: TGTGCCATCGGGGACGCTACCTACGAGCAGTACTTC.

The genes are TRBV29-1 and TRBJ2-1, with D possibly being TRBD1 (5 bases). The CDR3 loop spans 16 amino acids. Trimming left V 4 bases short and J 2 bases short, with 18 bases between. The germline CDR1 and CDR2 sequences are SQVTM and ANQGSEA. The CDR3 DNA is TGCAGCGTTGCCGGCGTGGGGCTATGGCCCTACAATGAGCAGTTCTTC. Its translation is CSVAGVGLWPYNEQFF.

As for this clone: Other DNA sequences of this sample code for an identical CDR3. DNA for the CDR3: TGCAGCGTTGAAGGGGGAAACACCATATATTTT. Translated: CSVEGGNTIYF. The chain employs TRBV29-1 and TRBJ1-3; D unresolved. Germline assignment: CDR1 SQVTM and CDR2 ANQGSEA. CDR3 length equals 11 residues. Trimming shortened V by 1 base and J by 4 bases, and 2 bases separated the two germline ends.

This chain links TRBV11-1 with TRBJ2-3, with 8 bases identical to TRBD2. CDR3 size: 16 residues. With 1 base clipped from V and 0 bases from J, the junction kept 3 bases outside the gene matches. CDR1 and CDR2 from the germline V gene are SGHAT and FQDESV (reference sequence). The CDR3 DNA follows: TGTGCCAGCAGCTTAGTTGCGGGAGGAAGCACAGATACGCAGTATTTT. Its translation: CASSLVAGGSTDTQYF.

This chain joins TRBV11-2 and TRBJ2-7; 9 positions agree with TRBD1. Germline CDR1 is SGHAT and CDR2 is FQNNGV. This CDR3 region has 16 residues. J lost 0 bases, V lost 1 base, and 4 bases had no gene match. CDR3 in amino acids: CASSLAWTGASYEQYF. DNA for the CDR3: TGTGCCAGCAGCTTAGCGTGGACAGGGGCCTCCTACGAGCAGTACTTC.

The V and J genes are TRBV11-1 and TRBJ2-7, with D tentatively TRBD2 (5 bases). CDR1 SGHAT and CDR2 FQDESV come from the germline V gene (reference sequence). V gave up 0 bases and J gave up 2 bases, with 11 bases separating them. This CDR3 is built from 15 residues. CDR3 bases: TGTGCCAGCAGCTTAGCGGGCGGGTCCACCTACGAGCAGTACTTC. Translating gives CASSLAGGSTYEQYF.

The chain employs TRBV28 and TRBJ2-1, with a tentative D call TRBD1 (7 bases). CDR3 length equals 18 residues. V lost 4 bases to trimming and J lost 9 bases, with 28 bases between them. The V gene's germline CDR1 is MDHEN and CDR2 SYDVKM. CDR3 in amino acids: CASSSLTGWVAEAGEQFF. CDR3 bases: TGTGCCAGCAGTTCCTTGACAGGGTGGGTAGCGGAGGCGGGTGAGCAGTTCTTC.

This chain joins TRBV11-2 and TRBJ2-7, with 9 nucleotides matching TRBD2. J was trimmed by 2 bases and V by 3 bases; bases with no gene match: 2. The germline CDR1 and CDR2 sequences are SGHAT and FQNNGV. The CDR3 contains 14 residues. In DNA form, the CDR3 reads TGTGCCAGCAGCTTGACTAGCGGTCCCTACGAGCAGTACTTC. Protein: CASSLTSGPYEQYF.

V is TRBV7-2 and J is TRBJ2-4; D remains ambiguous. The CDR3 is 13 residues long. Trimming took 0 bases from V and 6 from J, leaving 6 bases between them. Germline lookup yields CDR1 SGHTA and CDR2 FQGNSA. The chain's CDR3 is CASSLAGPNIQYF. The CDR3 coding sequence is TGTGCCAGCAGCTTAGCAGGGCCAAACATTCAGTACTTC.

The V call is TRBV30, the J call TRBJ2-1; TRBD2 agrees at 15 bases. The CDR3 is made up of 18 amino acids. The V gene's germline CDR1 is GTSNPN and CDR2 SVGIG (reference sequence). V lost 6 bases and J lost 2; bases outside the gene matches: 11. The CDR3 region is CACSQGTSGRKAYNEQFF. The CDR3 nucleotides are TGTGCCTGTTCCCAGGGGACTAGCGGGAGGAAGGCCTACAATGAGCAGTTCTTC.

The chain is built from TRBV28 and TRBJ2-1, with D unclear. This CDR3 spans 11 amino acids. Deletions cut 2 bases from V and 6 bases from J, with 2 bases between. Germline assignment: CDR1 MDHEN and CDR2 SYDVKM. The DNA of the CDR3 is TGTGCCAGCAGTTTAGGCAATGAGCAGTTCTTC. It translates to CASSLGNEQFF.

This sequence joins TRBV10-3 and TRBJ1-1, with D perhaps matching TRBD1 (6 bases). The CDR3 runs 11 residues. Trimming left V 6 bases short and J 5 bases short, with 7 bases between. Germline loops: CDR1 ENHRY, CDR2 SYGVKD. In DNA, the CDR3 is TGTGCCATCAGACAGGGAACTGAAGCTTTCTTT. Its protein product is CAIRQGTEAFF.

The chain employs TRBV19 and TRBJ2-1, with D perhaps assigned TRBD1 or TRBD2 (5 bases each). V dropped 3 bases and J dropped 5 bases, with 11 bases sitting between them. The CDR3 extends over 14 amino acids. The germline V gene has CDR1 LNHDA and CDR2 SQIVND (reference sequence). CDR3 coding DNA: TGTGCCAGTAGTATCGGGGACGCAGACAATGAGCAGTTCTTC. Translating it yields CASSIGDADNEQFF.

The chain couples TRBV6-1 to TRBJ1-2; no definite D call. The V end was cut by 3 bases, the J end by 6 bases, with 11 bases between. The CDR3 covers 13 residues. Germline CDR1 and CDR2: MNHNS and SASEGT. CDR3 amino acids: CASSDRQVDGYTF. In nucleotides, the CDR3 is TGTGCCAGCAGTGATCGGCAGGTGGATGGCTACACCTTC.

This rearrangement joins TRBV28 to TRBJ2-1; 15 nucleotides line up with TRBD2. The CDR3 runs 16 residues. In germline, CDR1 is MDHEN, CDR2 SYDVKM. V was clipped by 7 bases and J by 2 bases; unmatched bases: 3. The CDR3 spells CASTGLAGGPYNEQFF. In DNA form, the CDR3 reads TGTGCCAGCACCGGACTAGCGGGAGGGCCCTACAATGAGCAGTTCTTC.

V gene TRBV19 combines with J gene TRBJ2-3, with D unresolved. V was clipped by 1 base and J by 2 bases, with 13 bases between them. Germline V gene data show CDR1 as LNHDA and CDR2 as SQIVND (reference sequence). The CDR3 extends over 16 amino acids. CDR3 nucleotides: TGTGCCAGTAGTATAGGACCTAGGTCGCTCACAGATACGCAGTATTTT. Protein sequence: CASSIGPRSLTDTQYF.

The chain employs TRBV10-3 and TRBJ1-5, with a weak D call TRBD1 (5 bases). The V gene lost 6 bases and the J gene lost 6 bases, with 15 bases spanning the gap. CDR3 size: 14 residues. The germline gives CDR1 ENHRY, CDR2 SYGVKD. Written as DNA, the CDR3 is TGTGCCATCAGGCCTAGGGGTCTGGGTCAGCCCCAGCATTTT. Its protein product is CAIRPRGLGQPQHF.